This T cell receptor (beta chain) was profiled in a study of T cells in severe cutaneous drug reactions. Study context: A European registry, Taiwan and Thailand supplied patients during about 2010 to 2019.

Whole-study results and caveats: A public TCRbeta CDR3 appeared in all seven CBZ-SJS/TEN blister samples, averaging roughly 13%. In carbamazepine-induced Stevens-Johnson syndrome or toxic epidermal necrolysis, TRBV12-4 averaged approximately 30% in blister cells and approximately 4.9% in PBMC.

TCR subtype-specific primers in iRepertoire multiplex PCR prepared libraries for bulk and single-cell sequencing. TCRdb reprocessed the multiplex PCR reads; each CDR3 protein has one entry and no DNA is given. The repertoire table contains approximately 3,800 distinct CDR3 sequences. As to this clonotype: The antigen is not known.

This CDR3 has 14 amino acids. Germline assignment: CDR1 MDHEN and CDR2 SYDVKM. The patients sequenced had a carbamazepine-induced Stevens-Johnson syndrome or toxic epidermal necrolysis reaction. The receptor's source is a human donor with Stevens-Johnson syndrome, a severe cutaneous drug reaction. V usage is TRBV28 and J usage is TRBJ2-1. Sequencing was done on a sample of PBMCs. CDR3 loop: CASSQLSRYNEQFF.